The subject of this entry is one T cell receptor (beta chain). Its antigen is undetermined. TCRdb re-derived calls from the RT-PCR reads in MiXCR, one entry per CDR3 protein. Of hundreds of thousands of distinct CDR3 sequences listed, about a fifth are singletons. This sample was taken from a study of response to subunit inactivated influenza vaccine. The CDR3 runs 12 residues. V lost 3 bases, J lost 8 bases, and 10 bases lay in between. The V gene's germline CDR1 is SGHTA and CDR2 FQGNSA. The study's findings and limits: The authors put forward the suggestion that each seasonal influenza vaccination may bring in only a limited number of new T cells.

This sequence originates from a man aged 45 to 65 who received an inactivated influenza vaccine. The genes are TRBV7-2 and TRBJ1-2, with D hard to call. The starting material was PBMCs from blood, obtained 5 days after vaccination. CDR3 DNA: TGTGCCAGCAGCTTGGTGGTAGAGGGCTACACCTTC. Translated, it gives CASSLVVEGYTF.